This T cell receptor beta chain was observed in a study of CD8+CD57+ T cells in acquired aplastic anemia. Both TCR beta VDJ combination and CDR3 sequence profiling were carried out. Genomic DNA was the template for this profiling. TCRdb ran MiXCR on the reads and lists one entry per CDR3 protein. This table has under 500,000 distinct CDR3 sequences, about a third appearing once. Germline V lookup: CDR1 MNHNS, CDR2 SASEGT. The CDR3 has 14 amino acids. V lost 5 bases and J lost 1, with 11 bases in between. CD8+CD57+ cell expansion, shown by flow cytometry, had occurred in the patients selected for sequencing.

What was sequenced was sorted CD4+, CD8+, or CD8+CD57+ T cells (not recorded which) from PBMCs. The rearrangement links TRBV6-1 to TRBJ1-1; D is perhaps TRBD1 (5 bases). The sequence was collected from a human donor with aplastic anemia. As DNA, the CDR3 is TGTGCCAGCAGTCGGGGGATTGGGAACACTGAAGCTTTCTTT. Translated, it gives CASSRGIGNTEAFF.